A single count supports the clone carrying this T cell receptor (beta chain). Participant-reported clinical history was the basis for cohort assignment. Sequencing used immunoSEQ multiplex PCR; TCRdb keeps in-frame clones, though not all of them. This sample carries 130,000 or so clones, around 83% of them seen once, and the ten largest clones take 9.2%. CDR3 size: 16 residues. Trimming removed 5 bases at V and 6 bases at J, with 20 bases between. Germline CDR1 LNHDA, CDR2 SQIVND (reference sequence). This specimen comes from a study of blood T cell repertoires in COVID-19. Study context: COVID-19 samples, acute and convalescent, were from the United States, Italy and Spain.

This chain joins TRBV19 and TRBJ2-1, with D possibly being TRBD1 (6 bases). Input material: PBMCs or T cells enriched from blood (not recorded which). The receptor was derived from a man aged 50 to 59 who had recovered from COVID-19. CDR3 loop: CASSLTRGQSGNEQFF. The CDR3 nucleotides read TGTGCCAGTAGTCTTACCAGGGGACAATCGGGCAATGAGCAGTTCTTC.